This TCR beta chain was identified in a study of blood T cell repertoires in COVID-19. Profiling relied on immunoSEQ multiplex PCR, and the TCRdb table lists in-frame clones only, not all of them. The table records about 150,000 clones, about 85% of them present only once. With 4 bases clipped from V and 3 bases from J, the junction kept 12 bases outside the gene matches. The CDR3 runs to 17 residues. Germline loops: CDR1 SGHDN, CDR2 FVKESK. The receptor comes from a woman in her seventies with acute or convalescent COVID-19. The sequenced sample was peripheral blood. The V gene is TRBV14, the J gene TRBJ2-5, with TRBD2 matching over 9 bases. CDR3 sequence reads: CASSLHKSSGGKETQYF. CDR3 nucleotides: TGTGCCAGCAGCCTACACAAAAGCAGCGGGGGGAAAGAGACCCAGTACTTC. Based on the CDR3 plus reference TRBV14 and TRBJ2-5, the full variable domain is EAGVTQFPSHSVIEKGQTVTLRCDPISGHDNLYWYRRVMGKEIKFLLHFVKESKQDESGMPNNRFLAERTGGTYSTLKVQPAELEDSGVYFCASSLHKSSGGKETQYFGPGTRLLVL.